This T cell receptor beta chain emerged from a study of neoadjuvant anti-PD-1 for oral cavity cancer. About the research overall: Before surgery, most patients got three to four biweekly 3 mg/kg nivolumab doses.

Analysis of PBMCs was direct, with no culture step. V shed 2 bases, J shed 2 bases, and the junction held 14 bases outside the gene matches. The CDR3 has 19 amino acids. In germline, CDR1 is SGHRS, CDR2 YFSETQ. Sequencing was performed with immunoSEQ multiplex PCR; in TCRdb, only in-frame clones are kept and a portion is missing. The repertoire holds approximately 74,000 clones, roughly 80% seen once, with 2.5% to 3.5% in the top ten. The rearrangement uses TRBV5-1 and TRBJ2-1; 9 bases map to TRBD1. Source: PBMCs, taken before nivolumab (anti-PD-1) treatment. The TCR sequence derives from a person aged 40 to 85 with oral cavity squamous cell carcinoma. The CDR3 DNA sequence: TGCGCCAGCAGCTTCCTCCGTCTACAGGGGGCGCACACCTACAATGAGCAGTTCTTC. This sequence encodes CASSFLRLQGAHTYNEQFF.